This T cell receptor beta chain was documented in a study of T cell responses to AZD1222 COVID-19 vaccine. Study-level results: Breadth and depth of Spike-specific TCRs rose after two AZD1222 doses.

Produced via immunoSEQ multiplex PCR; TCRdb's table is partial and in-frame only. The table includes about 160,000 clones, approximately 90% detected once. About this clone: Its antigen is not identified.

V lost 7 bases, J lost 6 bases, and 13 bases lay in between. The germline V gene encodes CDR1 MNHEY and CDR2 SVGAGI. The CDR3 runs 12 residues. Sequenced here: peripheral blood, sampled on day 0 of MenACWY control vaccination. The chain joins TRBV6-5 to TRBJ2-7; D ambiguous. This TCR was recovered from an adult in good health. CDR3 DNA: TGTGCCAGCACCCCAGGTTATGGCGAGCAGTACTTC. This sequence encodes CASTPGYGEQYF.